Below, 5 T cell receptor beta chains from the same sample are listed, as sequenced in a study of cytomegalovirus exposure and HLA in healthy donors. The PCR employed 60 Vbeta primers together with 13 Jbeta primers. Sequencing was performed with immunoSEQ multiplex PCR; in TCRdb, only in-frame clones are kept and a portion is missing. The table includes over 100,000 clones, around four fifths detected once. The source material was PBMCs. The receptors originated from a man aged 35-49 years in good health and CMV-seronegative.

The genes are TRBV7-9 and TRBJ2-1; 8 bases are shared with TRBD1. The CDR3 has 15 residues. Germline CDR1 SEHNR, CDR2 FQNEAQ (reference sequence). The V segment lost 0 bases and the J segment 7 bases; nucleotides outside the gene matches: 5. This CDR3 reads CASSLAGTGGNEQFF. The DNA for the CDR3 is TGTGCCAGCAGCTTAGCGGGGACAGGTGGGAATGAGCAGTTCTTC. Filled out from reference TRBV7-9 and TRBJ2-1, the complete variable domain reads DTGVSQNPRHKITKRGQNVTFRCDPISEHNRLYWYRQTLGQGPEFLTYFQNEAQLEKSRLLSDRFSAERPKGSFSTLEIQRTEQGDSAMYLCASSLAGTGGNEQFFGPGTRLTVL.

The CDR3 spells CAISDRTITDTQYF. The CDR3 region has the DNA TGTGCCATCAGTGACAGGACAATCACAGATACGCAGTATTTT. This chain joins TRBV10-3 and TRBJ2-3; D might be TRBD1 (5 bases). Germline loops: CDR1 ENHRY, CDR2 SYGVKD. V lost 3 bases, J lost 2 bases, and 9 bases lay in between. CDR3 size: 14 residues.

There are a few counts of this clone. The chain links TRBV19 to TRBJ2-1; TRBD1 is a possible D gene (5 bases). The CDR3 has 14 residues. Germline values: CDR1 LNHDA, CDR2 SQIVND (reference sequence). With 6 bases removed from V and 8 bases from J, the gap between germline ends came to 17 bases. The CDR3 loop reads CASSQRGGADEQFF. In DNA, the CDR3 is TGTGCCAGTAGCCAGCGTGGTGGGGCAGATGAGCAGTTCTTC.

The chain has TRBV5-4 and TRBJ2-2, with TRBD2 as a possible D gene (5 bases). The V end was cut by 3 bases, the J end by 3 bases, with 18 bases between. The germline V gene encodes CDR1 SGHNT and CDR2 YYREEE (reference sequence). This CDR3 spans 17 amino acids. The CDR3 reads CASSSPREGRDTGELFF. The CDR3 nucleotides read TGTGCCAGCAGCTCCCCCCGAGAGGGTCGGGACACCGGGGAGCTGTTTTTT.

The sample holds a few counts of this clone. In DNA form, the CDR3 reads TGTGCCAGCAGGGCTCTCAACAGCCCTTTGAGCGAGCAGTACTTC. Residues: CASRALNSPLSEQYF. The chain links TRBV27 to TRBJ2-7; D ambiguous. V gave up 6 bases and J gave up 6 bases, with 21 bases separating them. The V gene's germline CDR1 is MNHEY and CDR2 SMNVEV (reference sequence). This CDR3 has 15 amino acids.